Listed below are T cell receptor beta chains from one sample, sequenced in a study of graft-versus-host responses after intestinal transplantation. Clones were read by immunoSEQ multiplex PCR, and TCRdb kept only the in-frame ones, dropping some. This table holds around 37,000 clones, 80% to 85% found once. Here the sequenced sample was PBMCs, taken 1,000 to 1,300 days after transplant. The receptor source for this set is a human patient who received an intestinal transplant, so some T cells may come from the graft donor. The CDR3 runs from the conserved cysteine through the conserved F or W. The D gene is left open where the match is weak.

J,D,V,CDR3
TRBJ2-1,TRBD2,TRBV28,CASSLGAGGRAPWYNEQFF
TRBJ1-6,NA,TRBV28,CASRIQGWDSPLHF
TRBJ1-2,TRBD1,TRBV4-2,CASSLVGQGARYGYTF
TRBJ2-5,TRBD1,TRBV5-1,CASIGTGARETQYF
TRBJ1-2,TRBD1,TRBV18,CASSQQGADPPGYTF
TRBJ2-7,NA,TRBV4-2,CASSQDQMSSYEQYF
TRBJ2-1,TRBD2,TRBV7-8,CASRRLAGASYNEQFF
TRBJ2-1,NA,TRBV5-4,CASSFFRATNNEQFF
TRBJ2-5,NA,TRBV5-1,CASSLQETQYF
TRBJ1-1,NA,TRBV4-1,CASSRLFGLPMNTEAFF
TRBJ1-1,NA,TRBV6-1,CASSGRVEGTEAFF
TRBJ2-2,NA,TRBV7-6,CASSLEEATANTGELFF
TRBJ2-2,TRBD2,TRBV2,CASGTSGTLNTGELFF
TRBJ1-1,NA,TRBV18,CASSPGRQTEAFF
TRBJ1-2,NA,TRBV4-2,CASSQDTGIGGYTF
TRBJ2-6,NA,TRBV28,CASSPGATGANVLTF
NA,NA,TRBV6-1,CASRVGGATYEQYF
TRBJ1-1,NA,TRBV7-8,CASSFGRKSEAFF
TRBJ2-7,NA,TRBV4-1,CASSQVSALLGDEQYF
TRBJ2-3,TRBD1,TRBV4-2,CASSQDTGTGPTDTQYF
TRBJ1-2,NA,TRBV6-1,CASSVEGGLYGYTF
TRBJ2-7,TRBD1,TRBV4-1,CASSQVLARQGVYEQYF
TRBJ1-5,NA,TRBV27,CASSLSIQGGRQPQHF